The rows below give T cell receptor beta chains drawn from one sample of a study of T cells in Graves' hyperthyroidism and ophthalmopathy. TCRdb reanalysed the multiplex PCR reads using MiXCR and keeps one entry per CDR3 protein. The repertoire includes more than 500,000 distinct CDR3 sequences, under 60% of them detected once, and under 20% sits in the top ten. The sequenced material came from peripheral blood or thyroid tissue (not recorded which). These receptors were taken from an adult woman with Graves' disease, either hyperthyroidism or ophthalmopathy (not recorded which). The CDR3 runs from the conserved cysteine through the conserved F or W. The D gene is left open where the match is weak. The listing skips clone size in some rows; elsewhere it reads once, few, many or a size class.

abundance: -
j_gene: TRBJ2-7
d_gene: -
v_gene: TRBV4-1
CDR3aa: CASSRGFEQYF
CDR3nt: TGCGCCAGCAGCCGCGGGTTCGAGCAGTACTTC

abundance: -
j_gene: TRBJ2-1
d_gene: -
v_gene: TRBV12-3/TRBV12-4
CDR3aa: CASSPSQEQFF
CDR3nt: TGTGCCAGCAGCCCATCCCAGGAGCAGTTCTTC

abundance: -
j_gene: TRBJ2-7
d_gene: -
v_gene: TRBV20-1
CDR3aa: CSARDGSRGFEQYF
CDR3nt: TGCAGTGCTAGAGATGGTTCTCGGGGGTTCGAGCAGTACTTC

abundance: -
j_gene: TRBJ1-5
d_gene: TRBD1
v_gene: TRBV7-2
CDR3aa: CASSQGAGWDQPQHF
CDR3nt: TGTGCCAGCAGCCAGGGGGCAGGGTGGGATCAGCCCCAGCATTTT

abundance: many
j_gene: TRBJ1-1
d_gene: TRBD1
v_gene: TRBV15
CDR3aa: CATSRQGQVFAEAFF
CDR3nt: TGTGCCACCAGCAGACAAGGACAGGTCTTTGCTGAAGCTTTCTTT

abundance: -
j_gene: TRBJ2-7
d_gene: TRBD2
v_gene: TRBV7-9
CDR3aa: CASSQETSGTSYEQYF
CDR3nt: TGTGCCAGCAGCCAAGAAACTAGCGGGACATCCTACGAGCAGTACTTC

abundance: -
j_gene: TRBJ1-2
d_gene: -
v_gene: TRBV5-1
CDR3aa: CASSRGLAGANYGYTF
CDR3nt: TGCGCCAGCAGCCGGGGGCTAGCGGGAGCTAACTATGGCTACACCTTC

abundance: -
j_gene: TRBJ2-5
d_gene: TRBD2
v_gene: TRBV7-9
CDR3aa: CASPRGVQYF
CDR3nt: TGTGCCAGCCCCCGGGGGGTCCAGTACTTC

abundance: -
j_gene: TRBJ1-2
d_gene: -
v_gene: TRBV7-9
CDR3aa: CAGSPPRGQRGKVSYTF
CDR3nt: TGTGCCGGCAGTCCCCCCCGGGGGCAGAGAGGAAAGGTTAGCTACACCTTC

abundance: many
j_gene: TRBJ1-5
d_gene: -
v_gene: TRBV15
CDR3aa: CATSKSNQPQHF
CDR3nt: TGTGCCACCAGCAAAAGCAATCAGCCCCAGCATTTT

abundance: many
j_gene: TRBJ1-1
d_gene: -
v_gene: TRBV20-1
CDR3aa: CSARVQLNTEAFF
CDR3nt: TGCAGTGCTAGAGTACAGTTGAACACTGAAGCTTTCTTT

abundance: many
j_gene: TRBJ1-1
d_gene: TRBD1
v_gene: TRBV30
CDR3aa: CAWGTGMNTEAFF
CDR3nt: TGTGCCTGGGGGACAGGGATGAACACTGAAGCTTTCTTT

abundance: few
j_gene: TRBJ2-6
d_gene: TRBD2
v_gene: TRBV7-9
CDR3aa: CASSLLAGVLSGANVLTF
CDR3nt: TGTGCCAGCAGTTTATTGGCGGGAGTCCTCTCTGGGGCCAACGTCCTGACTTTC

abundance: -
j_gene: TRBJ1-1
d_gene: -
v_gene: TRBV7-9
CDR3aa: CASSLAGKDTEAFF
CDR3nt: TGTGCCAGCAGCTTAGCGGGGAAAGACACTGAAGCTTTCTTT

abundance: many
j_gene: TRBJ1-4
d_gene: -
v_gene: TRBV11-2
CDR3aa: CASSLYRDNEKLFF
CDR3nt: TGTGCCAGCAGCTTGTACAGGGACAATGAAAAACTGTTTTTT

abundance: -
j_gene: TRBJ1-6
d_gene: -
v_gene: TRBV7-9
CDR3aa: CASRPFPVQGRNSPLHF
CDR3nt: TGTGCCAGCAGGCCATTCCCGGTGCAGGGACGCAATTCACCCCTCCACTTT

abundance: few
j_gene: TRBJ2-5
d_gene: TRBD2
v_gene: TRBV7-2
CDR3aa: CASSSRLAVFETQYF
CDR3nt: TGTGCCAGCAGCTCAAGACTAGCAGTGTTTGAGACCCAGTACTTC

abundance: many
j_gene: TRBJ2-7
d_gene: TRBD1
v_gene: TRBV12-3/TRBV12-4
CDR3aa: CASSLSSGGVYEQYF
CDR3nt: TGTGCCAGCAGTTTATCGTCAGGGGGCGTCTACGAGCAGTACTTC

abundance: many
j_gene: TRBJ1-2
d_gene: -
v_gene: TRBV12-3/TRBV12-4
CDR3aa: CASSLPGNYGYTF
CDR3nt: TGTGCCAGCAGTTTGCCAGGGAACTATGGCTACACCTTC

abundance: few
j_gene: TRBJ2-2
d_gene: -
v_gene: TRBV30
CDR3aa: CASHGTNTGELFF
CDR3nt: TGTGCCTCGCACGGAACGAACACCGGGGAGCTGTTTTTT

abundance: once
j_gene: TRBJ1-4
d_gene: TRBD1
v_gene: TRBV24-1
CDR3aa: CATSDPGTGTGGNEKLFF
CDR3nt: TGTGCCACCAGTGACCCTGGGACAGGGACCGGTGGGAATGAAAAACTGTTTTTT

abundance: -
j_gene: TRBJ2-7
d_gene: TRBD2
v_gene: TRBV29-1
CDR3aa: CSVIGLAGYEQYF
CDR3nt: TGCAGCGTTATAGGACTAGCGGGCTACGAGCAGTACTTC

abundance: -
j_gene: TRBJ1-1
d_gene: TRBD1
v_gene: TRBV7-6
CDR3aa: CASSHGEGAQAFF
CDR3nt: TGTGCCAGCAGCCATGGGGAGGGGGCTCAAGCTTTCTTT

abundance: -
j_gene: TRBJ1-2
d_gene: TRBD1
v_gene: TRBV2
CDR3aa: CASTEPTGTNYGYTF
CDR3nt: TGTGCCAGCACTGAGCCGACAGGGACCAACTATGGCTACACCTTC

abundance: -
j_gene: TRBJ1-2
d_gene: -
v_gene: TRBV4-1
CDR3aa: CASSQGAGGDYGYTF
CDR3nt: TGCGCCAGCAGCCAAGGGGCGGGCGGAGATTATGGCTACACCTTC

abundance: once
j_gene: TRBJ2-5
d_gene: -
v_gene: TRBV28
CDR3aa: CASSLRGASLQETQYF
CDR3nt: TGTGCCAGCAGTTTAAGGGGGGCTTCCTTACAAGAGACCCAGTACTTC

abundance: -
j_gene: TRBJ2-5
d_gene: -
v_gene: TRBV29-1
CDR3aa: CSVVRLREQETQYF
CDR3nt: TGCAGCGTTGTAAGGTTGAGGGAACAAGAGACCCAGTACTTC

abundance: -
j_gene: TRBJ2-7
d_gene: TRBD1
v_gene: TRBV10-3
CDR3aa: CAISAGTGGEQYF
CDR3nt: TGTGCCATCAGTGCCGGGACAGGGGGCGAGCAGTACTTC

abundance: -
j_gene: TRBJ1-1
d_gene: -
v_gene: TRBV20-1
CDR3aa: CRAPMQKAFF
CDR3nt: TGCAGAGCCCCCATGCAAAAAGCTTTCTTT

abundance: few
j_gene: TRBJ1-2
d_gene: -
v_gene: TRBV25-1
CDR3aa: CASSESGAGAEYGYTF
CDR3nt: TGTGCCAGCAGTGAATCAGGCGCAGGAGCGGAGTATGGCTACACCTTC

abundance: many
j_gene: TRBJ2-7
d_gene: -
v_gene: TRBV20-1
CDR3aa: CSARISTYEQYF
CDR3nt: TGCAGTGCTAGAATAAGTACCTACGAGCAGTACTTC

abundance: many
j_gene: TRBJ2-2
d_gene: -
v_gene: TRBV2
CDR3aa: CASRPTSRELFF
CDR3nt: TGTGCCAGCAGGCCCACCAGCCGGGAGCTGTTTTTT

abundance: large
j_gene: TRBJ1-3
d_gene: -
v_gene: TRBV7-2
CDR3aa: CASSLDSTIYF
CDR3nt: TGTGCCAGCAGCCTGGACTCCACCATATATTTT

abundance: -
j_gene: TRBJ1-1
d_gene: -
v_gene: TRBV5-1
CDR3aa: CASSLGHPRMNTEAFF
CDR3nt: TGCGCCAGCAGCTTGGGTCACCCCAGGATGAACACTGAAGCTTTCTTT

abundance: -
j_gene: TRBJ2-7
d_gene: -
v_gene: TRBV7-9
CDR3aa: CASSTDDSSGANEQYF
CDR3nt: TGTGCCAGCAGCACAGACGACAGCTCTGGGGCCAACGAGCAGTACTTC

abundance: many
j_gene: TRBJ2-5
d_gene: -
v_gene: TRBV12-3/TRBV12-4
CDR3aa: CASSMVGAEETQYF
CDR3nt: TGTGCCAGCAGCATGGTGGGGGCGGAGGAGACCCAGTACTTC

abundance: few
j_gene: TRBJ1-2
d_gene: -
v_gene: TRBV7-8
CDR3aa: CASSLGTAANYGYTF
CDR3nt: TGTGCCAGCAGCTTAGGGACGGCAGCTAACTATGGCTACACCTTC

abundance: -
j_gene: TRBJ1-1
d_gene: -
v_gene: TRBV6-1
CDR3aa: CTSSASDQPRNEAFF
CDR3nt: TGTACCAGCAGTGCCTCGGATCAGCCAAGGAATGAAGCTTTCTTT

abundance: -
j_gene: TRBJ2-7
d_gene: -
v_gene: TRBV7-9
CDR3aa: CASSLADTAYEQYF
CDR3nt: TGTGCCAGCAGCTTAGCAGATACGGCTTACGAGCAGTACTTC

abundance: -
j_gene: TRBJ2-7
d_gene: TRBD2
v_gene: TRBV7-2
CDR3aa: CASSSGGAREQYF
CDR3nt: TGTGCCAGCAGCTCCGGGGGGGCGAGAGAGCAGTACTTC

abundance: -
j_gene: TRBJ1-6
d_gene: TRBD1
v_gene: TRBV2
CDR3aa: CASSVGQVLNSPLHF
CDR3nt: TGTGCCAGCAGTGTTGGACAGGTGCTTAATTCACCCCTCCACTTT

abundance: few
j_gene: TRBJ1-6
d_gene: -
v_gene: TRBV2
CDR3aa: CASSERQRGSPLHF
CDR3nt: TGTGCCAGCAGTGAAAGACAGCGAGGTTCACCCCTCCACTTT

abundance: few
j_gene: TRBJ2-3
d_gene: TRBD2
v_gene: TRBV10-3
CDR3aa: CAISETSGSNTQYF
CDR3nt: TGTGCCATCAGTGAGACTAGCGGGAGTAATACGCAGTATTTT

abundance: once
j_gene: TRBJ1-3
d_gene: -
v_gene: TRBV15
CDR3aa: CATSNGNTIYF
CDR3nt: TGTGCCACCAGCAACGGAAACACCATATATTTT

abundance: -
j_gene: TRBJ1-3
d_gene: -
v_gene: TRBV29-1
CDR3aa: CSVASYLRRNTIYF
CDR3nt: TGCAGCGTTGCGTCCTACCTTAGGAGAAACACCATATATTTT

abundance: many
j_gene: TRBJ1-5
d_gene: TRBD1
v_gene: TRBV20-1
CDR3aa: CSAWTGGGGNQPQHF
CDR3nt: TGCAGTGCCTGGACAGGGGGGGGGGGCAATCAGCCCCAGCATTTT

abundance: -
j_gene: TRBJ2-2
d_gene: -
v_gene: TRBV4-1
CDR3aa: CASSHEGGGRVTGELFF
CDR3nt: TGCGCCAGCAGCCATGAAGGTGGGGGGAGAGTGACCGGGGAGCTGTTTTTT

abundance: -
j_gene: TRBJ1-2
d_gene: -
v_gene: TRBV7-9
CDR3aa: CASSLVPGGYGYGYTF
CDR3nt: TGTGCCAGCAGCTTAGTACCCGGGGGCTACGGCTATGGCTACACCTTC

abundance: once
j_gene: TRBJ2-7
d_gene: -
v_gene: TRBV7-8
CDR3aa: CASSPRRDGVEQYF
CDR3nt: TGTGCCAGCAGCCCAAGGAGGGATGGGGTCGAGCAGTACTTC

abundance: many
j_gene: TRBJ1-3
d_gene: TRBD1
v_gene: TRBV7-2
CDR3aa: CASSLGAGGYSGNTIYF
CDR3nt: TGTGCCAGCAGCTTAGGGGCAGGGGGCTACTCTGGAAACACCATATATTTT